This entry lists 15 T cell receptor beta chains sequenced from one sample in a study of blood T cells in healthy people across ages. A J-beta primer mix and a sample-barcoded 5' primer were used in a second PCR of about 7 to 12 cycles. MiXCR was run by TCRdb on the 5' RACE reads, yielding one entry per CDR3 protein. In the table there are roughly 2 million distinct CDR3 sequences, around half of which are singletons. The sample taken for sequencing was blood. The receptors shown here come from a woman in her 40s in good health.

This clonotype appeared a few times. The rearrangement joins TRBV4-2 to TRBJ2-5; 10 bases line up with TRBD2. The J segment lost 4 bases and the V segment lost 7 bases, leaving 6 bases of the junction unmatched. This CDR3 has 14 residues. Germline CDR1 is LGHNA and CDR2 is YNFKEQ. The CDR3 protein is CASMSGGARETQYF. In DNA form, the CDR3 reads TGTGCCAGCATGAGCGGGGGGGCAAGAGAGACCCAGTACTTC.

This chain links TRBV2 with TRBJ2-5, with D possibly being TRBD2 (5 bases). Germline V gene data show CDR1 as SNHLY and CDR2 as FYNNEI. This CDR3 comprises 14 residues. V lost 1 base to trimming and J lost 11 bases, with 17 bases between them. For the CDR3, the DNA is TGTGCCAGCAGTGAAGTACGGGGAAACAATGAGCAGTACTTC. The encoded protein is CASSEVRGNNEQYF.

This clonotype has more than one count but fewer than ten. The rearrangement uses TRBV29-1 and TRBJ1-2; D is unclear. Germline V CDR1 and CDR2: SQVTM, ANQGSEA. The CDR3 is made up of 9 amino acids. Trimming pared 3 bases from V and 7 bases from J, leaving 3 bases between. CDR3 residues: CSVEPGYTF. The CDR3 coding sequence is TGCAGCGTTGAGCCTGGCTACACCTTC.

The chain has TRBV28 and TRBJ2-7; 8 nucleotides match TRBD1. The germline CDR1 and CDR2 sequences are MDHEN and SYDVKM. The CDR3 contains 15 residues. Trimming cost V 4 bases and J 5 bases; bases outside gene matches: 10. The DNA for the CDR3 is TGTGCCAGCAGTTCTGTTGGCAGGGGGCAGAACGAGCAGTACTTC. Protein sequence: CASSSVGRGQNEQYF.

The rearrangement joins TRBV7-9 to TRBJ2-5; D gene uncertain. The CDR3 runs 12 residues. The V end lost 6 bases, the J end lost 5 bases, and 10 bases lay between the germline ends. Germline V gene data show CDR1 as SEHNR and CDR2 as FQNEAQ (reference sequence). CDR3 bases: TGTGCCAGCAGTCGTTGGTCGGAGACCCAGTACTTC. This codes for CASSRWSETQYF.

CDR3 nucleotides: TGTGCCAGTGGGGCAGCACAGGGTCGTAGCACAGATACGCAGTATTTT. Its protein is CASGAAQGRSTDTQYF. The chain uses TRBV6-1 and TRBJ2-3; a weak D match, TRBD1 (6 bases). V was shortened by 9 bases and J by 0 bases, with 19 bases between the two germline ends. Germline V gene lookup returns CDR1 MNHNS and CDR2 SASEGT. The CDR3 runs to 16 residues.

This clonotype has a handful of counts. The CDR3 region is CSARADLPNEQFF. In DNA, the CDR3 is TGCAGTGCTAGAGCGGATCTGCCCAATGAGCAGTTCTTC. The rearrangement links TRBV20-1 to TRBJ2-1, with D uncertain. The CDR3 loop spans 13 amino acids. CDR1 DFQATT and CDR2 SNEGSKA come from the germline V gene (reference sequence). V was pared by 1 base and J by 6 bases, with 10 bases between.

The gene calls are TRBV28 and TRBJ2-3; 7 bases agree with TRBD2. The junction had 11 bases not matched to a gene; V was cut back by 7 bases and J by 13 bases. CDR3 length equals 12 residues. CDR1 and CDR2 from the germline V gene are MDHEN and SYDVKM. CDR3 DNA sequence: TGTGCCAGCACGGACCGAAGCGGGGAAGAGTATTTT. It encodes CASTDRSGEEYF.

This clonotype was detected a few times. The chain recombines TRBV20-1 with TRBJ2-7, with 10 bases matching TRBD1. The CDR3 has 14 residues. Germline values: CDR1 DFQATT, CDR2 SNEGSKA (reference sequence). J gave up 6 bases and V 1 base, and 6 bases lay outside the gene matches. CDR3 sequence: CSARAATGGREQYF. In nucleotides, the CDR3 is TGCAGTGCTAGAGCCGCGACAGGGGGCCGCGAGCAGTACTTC.

This chain links TRBV28 with TRBJ2-6; a possible D gene is TRBD2 (6 bases). Trimming took 5 bases from V and 2 from J, leaving 25 bases between them. CDR1 MDHEN and CDR2 SYDVKM come from the germline V gene. The CDR3 has 20 residues. CDR3 protein: CASSAGPRDLGPTGANVLTF. In DNA, the CDR3 is TGTGCCAGCAGTGCGGGACCTCGGGACCTCGGACCGACTGGGGCCAACGTCCTGACTTTC.

In its sample, this clonotype was seen a few times. CDR3 nucleotides: TGCAGTGCTCCATGGACAGACAATCAAGAGACCCAGTACTTC. Translating gives CSAPWTDNQETQYF. The rearrangement links TRBV20-1 to TRBJ2-5; possibly TRBD1 for D (6 bases). The CDR3 has 14 amino acids. Germline CDR1 reads DFQATT; CDR2 reads SNEGSKA (reference sequence). V gave up 5 bases and J gave up 2 bases, with 15 bases separating them.

This rearrangement joins TRBV4-1 to TRBJ2-7; 8 bases are a match to TRBD2. The closer fit of TRBJ2-5 to the DNA end suggests the J call may be wrong. CDR1 is MGHRA, CDR2 YSYEKL, per germline. The CDR3 contains 17 residues. In DNA, the CDR3 is TGCGCCAGCAGCCAAGAGGCAGCGGGGGCCCCGGGAGAGACCCAGTACTTC. Translated, it gives CASSQEAAGAPGETQYF.

This chain joins TRBV4-3 and TRBJ2-5, with D possibly matching TRBD1 (5 bases). The tail of the sequence fits TRBJ2-7 better, so the J call may be wrong. Germline V gene sequence: CDR1 LGHNA, CDR2 YSLEER. This CDR3 contains 16 residues. The CDR3 nucleotides read TGCGCCAGCAGCCAAGATAGGTCAGGGTCTGTCGACGAGCAGTACTTC. This translates into CASSQDRSGSVDEQYF.

V usage is TRBV11-2 and J usage is TRBJ2-7; D is perhaps TRBD1 or TRBD2 (5 bases each). V lost 5 bases and J lost 5, with 13 bases in between. The CDR3 spans 13 residues. Germline V gives CDR1 SGHAT, CDR2 FQNNGV. Here the CDR3 DNA reads TGTGCCAGCAGCCAGGGACCGTCCGACGAGCAGTACTTC. Translating gives CASSQGPSDEQYF. Using reference TRBV11-2 and TRBJ2-7 for the parts outside the CDR3, the full variable domain is EAGVAQSPRYKIIEKRQSVAFWCNPISGHATLYWYQQILGQGPKLLIQFQNNGVVDDSQLPKDRFSAERLKGVDSTLKIQPAKLEDSAVYLCASSQGPSDEQYFGPGTRLTVT.

This rearrangement joins TRBV4-3 to TRBJ1-1; D is undetermined. The V gene's germline CDR1 is LGHNA and CDR2 YSLEER. The CDR3 totals 12 residues. Trimming stripped 4 bases from V and 8 bases from J, with 11 bases between. The DNA of the CDR3 is TGCGCCAGCAGCCGAAGGGCCGGCGAAGCTTTCTTT. Translation: CASSRRAGEAFF.